The 16 T cell receptor beta chains below come from one sample, sequenced in a study of multiple sclerosis patients with progressive multifocal leukoencephalopathy. Time point described: before natalizumab initiation. The repertoire was sequenced with immunoSEQ multiplex PCR; TCRdb's copy has only in-frame clones and lacks some. There are about 30,000 clones in the sample; 85% to 95% occur only once, and approximately 2% lies in the top ten. Sample: PBMCs. The receptors stem from a young man with multiple sclerosis.

The chain has TRBV5-4 and TRBJ1-1; unclear D gene. Deletions cut 2 bases from V and 0 bases from J, with 5 bases between. Per the germline V gene, CDR1 is SGHNT and CDR2 is YYREEE (reference sequence). The CDR3 runs to 13 residues. CDR3 nucleotide sequence: TGTGCCAGCAGCTTATTTCTGAACACTGAAGCTTTCTTT. Translated: CASSLFLNTEAFF.

V and J are TRBV9 and TRBJ2-2; 9 bases line up with TRBD1. The CDR3 loop spans 15 amino acids. Germline assignment: CDR1 SGDLS and CDR2 YYNGEE. The V segment lost 0 bases and the J segment 7 bases; nucleotides outside the gene matches: 4. CDR3 sequence: CASSVEQGAGGELFF. CDR3 sequence (DNA): TGTGCCAGCAGCGTAGAACAGGGGGCGGGCGGGGAGCTGTTTTTT. Together with reference TRBV9 and TRBJ2-2, the CDR3 gives the full variable domain: DSGVTQTPKHLITATGQRVTLRCSPRSGDLSVYWYQQSLDQGLQFLIQYYNGEERAKGNILERFSAQQFPDLHSELNLSSLELGDSALYFCASSVEQGAGGELFFGEGSRLTVL.

This chain links TRBV30 with TRBJ1-1; D remains unclear. This CDR3 spans 13 amino acids. Looked up from germline, CDR1 is GTSNPN and CDR2 is SVGIG (reference sequence). With 0 bases removed from V and 0 bases from J, the gap between germline ends came to 5 bases. In nucleotides, the CDR3 is TGTGCCTGGAGTGTCAGCATGAACACTGAAGCTTTCTTT. Amino acid sequence: CAWSVSMNTEAFF.

The chain combines TRBV27 with TRBJ2-1; tentatively, D is TRBD1 or TRBD2 (5 bases each). The CDR3 runs 17 residues. Germline values: CDR1 MNHEY, CDR2 SMNVEV (reference sequence). The ends were cut back, 5 bases at V and 2 bases at J, with 19 bases in the middle. CDR3 coding DNA: TGTGCCAGCAGTCTTTCTACTGGGACGCCCGCCTACAATGAGCAGTTCTTC. Residues: CASSLSTGTPAYNEQFF.

This clone was seen a single time. The rearrangement joins TRBV7-2 to TRBJ2-1; TRBD1 is a possible D gene (5 bases). CDR1 and CDR2 from the germline V gene are SGHTA and FQGNSA. Deletions cut 5 bases from V and 12 bases from J, with 11 bases between. CDR3 length: 11 residues. The CDR3 sequence is CASSLGVMQFF. The CDR3 DNA follows: TGTGCCAGCAGCCTAGGGGTAATGCAGTTCTTC.

The chain couples TRBV11-2 to TRBJ2-6, with no clear D. Per the germline V gene, CDR1 is SGHAT and CDR2 is FQNNGV. The CDR3 covers 18 residues. Deletions cut 1 base from V and 0 bases from J, with 13 bases between. The CDR3 bases are TGTGCCAGCAGCTTAGCCATGTCTGTTATCTCTGGGGCCAACGTCCTGACTTTC. Its protein product is CASSLAMSVISGANVLTF.

The chain is built from TRBV5-1 and TRBJ2-1, with TRBD2 identical over 10 bases. The CDR3 runs to 16 residues. After removal of 2 bases from V and 2 bases from J, the junction contained 4 bases not matched to a gene. Germline V gene data show CDR1 as SGHRS and CDR2 as YFSETQ. CDR3 in amino acids: CASSFPSGRTYNEQFF. The CDR3, as DNA: TGCGCCAGCAGCTTTCCTAGCGGGAGAACCTACAATGAGCAGTTCTTC.

This sequence joins TRBV6-6 and TRBJ1-5, with unresolved D. Germline V gene lookup returns CDR1 MNHNY and CDR2 SVGAGI (reference sequence). The length of the CDR3 is 14 residues. Trimming removed 3 bases from V and 7 bases from J, with 13 bases in between. CDR3 in DNA: TGTGCCAGCAGTTATAGTCAGACTCCACAGCCCCAGCATTTT. Protein product: CASSYSQTPQPQHF.

The CDR3 bases are TGTGCCAGCTCACCACGGGACAGGGGGGTCTACATGAATACTAACTATGGCTACACCTTC. Its protein is CASSPRDRGVYMNTNYGYTF. The chain has TRBV18 and TRBJ1-2; 11 bases align to TRBD1. V trimming: 1 base; J trimming: 0 bases; junction bases outside the gene matches: 13. CDR1 and CDR2 from the germline V gene are KGHSH and LQKENI. This CDR3 is 20 amino acids long. The variable domain in full, with the rest retrieved from reference TRBV18 and TRBJ1-2, is NAGVMQNPRHLVRRRGQEARLRCSPMKGHSHVYWYRQLPEEGLKFMVYLQKENIIDESGMPKERFSAEFPKEGPSILRIQQVVRGDSAAYFCASSPRDRGVYMNTNYGYTFGSGTRLTVV.

The rearrangement uses TRBV30 and TRBJ2-1; 10 nucleotides align to TRBD1. V was pared by 0 bases and J by 4 bases, with 9 bases of the junction left unmatched. The CDR3 sequence is 17 residues long. Looked up from germline, CDR1 is GTSNPN and CDR2 is SVGIG (reference sequence). CDR3 in DNA: TGTGCCTGGAGTGTCTACGGAGGGACAGGGGATTACAATGAGCAGTTCTTC. Residues: CAWSVYGGTGDYNEQFF.

This rearrangement joins TRBV19 to TRBJ2-1; 10 nucleotides match TRBD1. The CDR3 extends over 15 amino acids. J gave up 4 bases and V 5 bases, and 5 bases lay outside the gene matches. The V gene's germline CDR1 is LNHDA and CDR2 SQIVND (reference sequence). The CDR3 region is CASSGGQGGYNEQFF. The CDR3 nucleotides read TGTGCCAGTAGTGGCGGACAGGGGGGATACAATGAGCAGTTCTTC.

The rearrangement links TRBV10-3 to TRBJ1-4; no clear D gene. Germline V gene lookup returns CDR1 ENHRY and CDR2 SYGVKD. This CDR3 contains 15 residues. Trimming shortened V by 0 bases and J by 0 bases, and 5 bases separated the two germline ends. CDR3 loop: CAISESAATNEKLFF. CDR3 bases: TGTGCCATCAGTGAGTCGGCAGCAACTAATGAAAAACTGTTTTTT.

The genes are TRBV4-3 and TRBJ1-2; no definite D call. Germline CDR1 is LGHNA and CDR2 is YSLEER. Trimming shortened V by 1 base and J by 4 bases, and 13 bases separated the two germline ends. This CDR3 contains 15 residues. CDR3 region: CASSQGTRQFYGYTF. In DNA form, the CDR3 reads TGCGCCAGCAGCCAAGGGACTCGGCAGTTCTATGGCTACACCTTC.

This clone is large by share. This chain joins TRBV27 and TRBJ2-1, with a weak D call TRBD2 (5 bases). The CDR3 has 15 residues. Germline CDR1 MNHEY, CDR2 SMNVEV (reference sequence). V lost 2 bases to trimming and J lost 2 bases, with 10 bases between them. Here the CDR3 reads CASSLAGTPYNEQFF. CDR3 nucleotide sequence: TGTGCCAGCAGTTTAGCGGGTACCCCCTACAATGAGCAGTTCTTC.

This sequence joins TRBV30 and TRBJ1-4; D may be TRBD1 (5 bases). Germline CDR1 GTSNPN, CDR2 SVGIG (reference sequence). The CDR3 length is 15 residues. V was cut by 5 bases and J by 2 bases, with 15 bases left in between. CDR3: CAWEGRGPTNEKLFF. Here the CDR3 DNA reads TGTGCCTGGGAGGGGAGGGGACCCACTAATGAAAAACTGTTTTTT.

The CDR3 DNA reads TGTGCCAGCCGAAGGGGGCTGGACACCGGGGAGCTGTTTTTT. Protein sequence: CASRRGLDTGELFF. The chain recombines TRBV9 with TRBJ2-2; 7 positions match TRBD1. CDR1 SGDLS and CDR2 YYNGEE come from the germline V gene. The CDR3 totals 14 residues. Germline trimming cut 7 bases from V and 3 bases from J; bases unmatched to any gene: 6.